Here is one T cell receptor (beta chain) with its context. The source of the sample is a study of cytomegalovirus exposure and HLA in healthy donors. The CDR3 has 13 amino acids. With V trimmed by 4 bases and J by 5 bases, 0 bases remained unmatched. The germline CDR1 and CDR2 sequences are LNHDA and SQIVND (reference sequence). Use of 60 Vbeta and 13 Jbeta primers characterized the PCR. TCRdb's copy holds only in-frame clones and misses some; the assay was immunoSEQ multiplex PCR. The table records about 140,000 clones, around 70% of them present only once. The chain employs TRBV19 and TRBJ2-3; 10 bases map to TRBD1. This clonotype originated in a woman in her 30s in good health and CMV-seronegative. Input material: PBMCs. DNA for the CDR3: TGTGCCAGTAGTAGGACAGGGGGAGATACGCAGTATTTT. Its protein is CASSRTGGDTQYF.